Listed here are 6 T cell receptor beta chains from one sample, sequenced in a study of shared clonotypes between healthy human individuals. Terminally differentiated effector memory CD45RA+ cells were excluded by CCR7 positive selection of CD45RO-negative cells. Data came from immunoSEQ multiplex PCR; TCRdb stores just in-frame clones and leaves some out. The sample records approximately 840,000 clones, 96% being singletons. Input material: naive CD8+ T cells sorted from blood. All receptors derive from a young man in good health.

The CDR3 DNA sequence: TGTGCCAGCACTTGGGACGCAGGCTCTGGAAACACCATATATTTT. Amino acids: CASTWDAGSGNTIYF. This rearrangement joins TRBV2 to TRBJ1-3, with a tentative D call TRBD1 (5 bases). Germline-derived CDR1 and CDR2 are SNHLY and FYNNEI. V was clipped by 7 bases and J by 0 bases, with 13 bases between them. This CDR3 has 15 residues.

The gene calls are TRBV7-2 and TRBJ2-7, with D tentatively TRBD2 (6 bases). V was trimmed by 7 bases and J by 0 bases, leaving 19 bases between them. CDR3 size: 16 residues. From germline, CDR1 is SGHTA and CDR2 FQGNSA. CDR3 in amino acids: CASNQFSGMPSYEQYF. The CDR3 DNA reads TGTGCCAGCAACCAATTTAGCGGAATGCCCTCCTACGAGCAGTACTTC.

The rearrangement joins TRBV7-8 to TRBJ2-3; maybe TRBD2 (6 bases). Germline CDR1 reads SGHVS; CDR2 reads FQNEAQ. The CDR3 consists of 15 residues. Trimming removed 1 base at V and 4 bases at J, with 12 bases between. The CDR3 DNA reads TGTGCCAGCAGCTTAGAAGACGGGAGTGCAGATACGCAGTATTTT. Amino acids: CASSLEDGSADTQYF.

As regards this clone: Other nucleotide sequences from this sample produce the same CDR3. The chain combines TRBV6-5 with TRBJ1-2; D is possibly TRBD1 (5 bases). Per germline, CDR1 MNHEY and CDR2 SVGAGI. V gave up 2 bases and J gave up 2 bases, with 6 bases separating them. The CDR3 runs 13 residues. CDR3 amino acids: CASSYGGNYGYTF. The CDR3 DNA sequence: TGTGCCAGCAGTTACGGGGGAAACTATGGCTACACCTTC.

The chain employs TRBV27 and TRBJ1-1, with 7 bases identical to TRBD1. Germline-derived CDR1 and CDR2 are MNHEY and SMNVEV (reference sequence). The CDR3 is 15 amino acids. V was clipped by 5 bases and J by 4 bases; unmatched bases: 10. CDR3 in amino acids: CASSITGTVVTEAFF. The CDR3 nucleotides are TGTGCCAGCAGTATCACCGGGACAGTTGTCACTGAAGCTTTCTTT.

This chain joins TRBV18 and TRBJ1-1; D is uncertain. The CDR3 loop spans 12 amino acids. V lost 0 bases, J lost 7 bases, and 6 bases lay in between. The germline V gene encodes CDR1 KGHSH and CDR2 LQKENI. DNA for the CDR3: TGTGCCAGCTCACCACCGTCAGGTGAAGCTTTCTTT. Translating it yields CASSPPSGEAFF.